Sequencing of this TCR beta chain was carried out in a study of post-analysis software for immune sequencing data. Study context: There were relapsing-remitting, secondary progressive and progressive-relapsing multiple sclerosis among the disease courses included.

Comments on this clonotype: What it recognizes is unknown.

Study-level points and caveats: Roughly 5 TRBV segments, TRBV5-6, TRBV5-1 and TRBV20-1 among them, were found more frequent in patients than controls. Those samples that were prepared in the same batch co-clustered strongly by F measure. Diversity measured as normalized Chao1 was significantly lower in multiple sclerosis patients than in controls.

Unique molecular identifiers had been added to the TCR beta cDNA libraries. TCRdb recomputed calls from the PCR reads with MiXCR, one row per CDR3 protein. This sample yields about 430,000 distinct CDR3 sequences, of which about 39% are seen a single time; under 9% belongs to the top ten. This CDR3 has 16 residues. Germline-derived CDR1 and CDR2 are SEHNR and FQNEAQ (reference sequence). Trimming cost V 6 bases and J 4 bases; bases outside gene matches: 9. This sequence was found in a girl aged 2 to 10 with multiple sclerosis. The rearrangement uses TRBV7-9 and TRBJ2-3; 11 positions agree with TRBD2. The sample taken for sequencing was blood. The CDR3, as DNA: TGTGCCAGCAGTTGGGGAACGACTAGCGGGGCAGATACGCAGTATTTT. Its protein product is CASSWGTTSGADTQYF.